This T cell receptor (beta chain) was profiled in a study of blood T cell repertoires in COVID-19. Generated by immunoSEQ multiplex PCR, the TCRdb table keeps only in-frame clones and is missing some. The sample comprises under 400,000 clones, around 90% of which are singletons, and 3% to 4.5% rests with the top ten. Seattle patients were enrolled during active infection and followed longitudinally. The CDR3 runs to 13 residues. Between the trimmed V and J ends, which lost 5 bases and 6 bases, there was a span of 12 bases. Germline CDR1 LNHDA, CDR2 SQIVND (reference sequence). The chain recombines TRBV19 with TRBJ2-3; tentative D call: TRBD1 (5 bases). The receptor comes from an older woman with COVID-19, enrolled during active disease. Sequenced sample: peripheral blood. CDR3 protein: CASSSAGLDTQYF. The CDR3 bases are TGTGCCAGTAGTTCGGCAGGGTTGGATACGCAGTATTTT. Using reference TRBV19 and TRBJ2-3 for the parts outside the CDR3, the full variable domain is DGGITQSPKYLFRKEGQNVTLSCEQNLNHDAMYWYRQDPGQGLRLIYYSQIVNDFQKGDIAEGYSVSREKKESFPLTVTSAQKNPTAFYLCASSSAGLDTQYFGPGTRLTVL.